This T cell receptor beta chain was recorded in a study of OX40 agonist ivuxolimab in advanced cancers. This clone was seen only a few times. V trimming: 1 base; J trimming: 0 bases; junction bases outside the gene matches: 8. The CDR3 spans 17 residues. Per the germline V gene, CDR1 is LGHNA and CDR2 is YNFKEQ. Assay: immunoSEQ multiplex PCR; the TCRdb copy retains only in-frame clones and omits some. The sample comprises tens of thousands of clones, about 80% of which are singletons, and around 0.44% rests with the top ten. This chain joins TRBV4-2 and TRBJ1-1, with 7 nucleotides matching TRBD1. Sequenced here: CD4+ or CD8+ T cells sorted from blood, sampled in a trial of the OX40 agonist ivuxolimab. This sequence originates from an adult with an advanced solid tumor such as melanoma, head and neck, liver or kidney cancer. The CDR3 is CASSQGRTGPMNTEAFF. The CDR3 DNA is TGTGCCAGCAGCCAAGGTCGGACAGGACCTATGAACACTGAAGCTTTCTTT.